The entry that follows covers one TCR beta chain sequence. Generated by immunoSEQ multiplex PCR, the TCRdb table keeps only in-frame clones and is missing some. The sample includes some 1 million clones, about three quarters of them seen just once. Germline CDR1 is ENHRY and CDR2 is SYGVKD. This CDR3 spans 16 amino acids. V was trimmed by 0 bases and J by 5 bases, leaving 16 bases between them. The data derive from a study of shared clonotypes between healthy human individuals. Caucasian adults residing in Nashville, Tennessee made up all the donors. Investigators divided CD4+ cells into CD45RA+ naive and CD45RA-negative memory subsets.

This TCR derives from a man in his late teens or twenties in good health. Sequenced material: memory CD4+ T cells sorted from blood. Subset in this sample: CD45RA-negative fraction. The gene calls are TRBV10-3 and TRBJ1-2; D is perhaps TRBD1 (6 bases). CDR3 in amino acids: CAISESGDRLLYGYTF. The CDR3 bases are TGTGCCATCAGTGAGTCGGGAGACAGGCTTCTTTATGGCTACACCTTC.